This T cell receptor (beta chain) was found in a study of blood T cell repertoires in COVID-19. The J segment lost 2 bases and the V segment lost 3 bases, leaving 4 bases of the junction unmatched. The germline V gene encodes CDR1 SGDLS and CDR2 YYNGEE. The CDR3 is 14 residues long. Methods used by the authors: For nucleated cells, counts were estimated from reference gene primer amplification. The table came from immunoSEQ multiplex PCR; TCRdb's copy has only in-frame clones and leaves some out. V, J and clone size were drawn from that table, and D and trimming were deduced from the DNA. Of 50,000 or so clones in the sample, 87% are singletons; the top ten hold over 5%.

The receptor comes from a man aged 45-65 years with active COVID-19. J is TRBJ2-5 and V is TRBV9; TRBD1 agrees at 7 bases. Input material: peripheral blood. CDR3 sequence reads: CASSATGRQETQYF. The CDR3 nucleotides are TGTGCCAGCAGCGCGACAGGGCGACAAGAGACCCAGTACTTC.